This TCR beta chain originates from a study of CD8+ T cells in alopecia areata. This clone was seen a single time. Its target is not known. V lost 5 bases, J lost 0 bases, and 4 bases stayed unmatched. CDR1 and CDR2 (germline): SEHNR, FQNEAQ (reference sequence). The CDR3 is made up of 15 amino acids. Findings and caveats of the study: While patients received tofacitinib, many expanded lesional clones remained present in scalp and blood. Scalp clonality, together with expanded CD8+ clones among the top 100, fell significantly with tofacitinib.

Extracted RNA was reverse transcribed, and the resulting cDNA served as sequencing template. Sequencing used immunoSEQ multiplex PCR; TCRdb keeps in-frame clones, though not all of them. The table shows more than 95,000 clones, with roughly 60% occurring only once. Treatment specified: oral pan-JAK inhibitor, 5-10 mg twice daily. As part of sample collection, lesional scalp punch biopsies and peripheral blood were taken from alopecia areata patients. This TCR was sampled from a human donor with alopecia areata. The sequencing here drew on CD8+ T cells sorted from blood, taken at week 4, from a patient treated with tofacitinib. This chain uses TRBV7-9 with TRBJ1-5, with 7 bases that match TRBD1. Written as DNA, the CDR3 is TGTGCCAGCAGCCCAGGGGGGTATAGCAATCAGCCCCAGCATTTT. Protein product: CASSPGGYSNQPQHF.